The entry that follows covers one T cell receptor beta chain sequence. Its antigen remains undetermined. Base qualities were left out, and no much larger clone turns up one base away. This sample is part of a study of PD-L1 blockade in urothelial cancer (dated by TCRdb to about 2017). About the study as a whole: All patients started therapy in the mid-2010s and received atezolizumab 1,200 mg intravenously every 3 weeks. About 85% of the roughly 30 patients were males with bladder-origin urothelial cancer, and about 60% of the roughly 29 reported a prior smoking history. Patients had an ECOG performance status of 0 or 1 and had received between 0 and 3 prior chemotherapy regimens. Blood samples were analyzed at 3 weeks after treatment start (second dose) and at 6 weeks after treatment start. Blood samples yielded a median of roughly 150,000 T cells and around 80,000 unique TCRs, with median clonality 0.080. Somatic, immune and clinical correlates of response to PD-L1 blockade with atezolizumab in urothelial cancer were the focus of an exploratory multi-omic analysis. Pretreatment tumor samples, along with matched peripheral blood collected serially before and after atezolizumab treatment, underwent TCR sequencing. Durable clinical benefit was defined as a progression-free survival longer than 6 months, and TCR features were additionally tested against progression-free survival and overall survival. In the same patients who had TCR sequencing, pretreatment tumors also underwent whole exome sequencing and RNA sequencing. Durable clinical benefit was achieved by nine patients but not by the remaining 20. Pretreatment blood TCR-seq was available for fewer than 30 patients, at least one posttreatment blood collection was obtained for 25 or so patients, and tumor TCR-seq was available for 25 or so patients. Points the paper makes about the study in general: At 3 weeks after the start of treatment, tumor-associated TCR clones in peripheral blood had expanded more in patients with durable benefit (n ≈ 20, p = 0.022). Because the sample size was small (n of about 31) and many of the analyses were exploratory, the results are meant to be hypothesis-generating. A pretreatment peripheral blood TCR clonality below the median was linked to improved progression-free and overall survival.

V loses 2 bases, J loses 9 bases, and the germline ends lie 14 bases apart. The germline V gene encodes CDR1 SGHNT and CDR2 YENEEA. The cysteine opens and the phenylalanine closes a CDR3 of 14 amino acids. Solely the CDR3 DNA is kept, with 42 bases framed from the first base. Each PCR received spiked-in synthetic TCR analog templates so that absolute template abundance could be estimated from read counts. TCRbeta CDR3 regions were amplified from genomic DNA with bias-controlled V and J gene primers using the immunoSEQ assay. Sequencing of rearranged TCRbeta segments was performed at approximately 20X coverage. The source study handled its data this way. Sequencing errors were corrected by clustering and CDR3s were annotated against IMGT to assign V, D and J genes. Downstream analyses used only productive TCRbeta rearrangements, leaving out any out-of-frame or stop-codon sequences. To compute clonality, Shannon entropy was normalized by the log of the number of unique productive sequences and then subtracted from one. Clones differing between time points or between blood and tumor were identified using Fisher's exact test with Benjamini-Hochberg correction, with an adjusted p below 0.01 applied as the threshold. Entries here come from immuneACCESS through TCRdb and include only in-frame sequences with V and J called. Some clones fail to appear in such tables; in the studies checked, an unresolved V gene covers under half of the shortfall, and the cause of the remainder is unknown. From that table come the V and J calls and clone size; the DNA was used to work out D and trimming. The table for this sample lists about 45,000 clones; around 88% of them were counted only once. The ten largest clones take up less than 4% of the sample.

The cohort comprised 29 patients with locally advanced or metastatic urothelial carcinoma treated at Memorial Sloan Kettering on a trial protocol. Peripheral blood mononuclear cells were collected pretreatment and during treatment, with between 1 and 8 total time points obtained per patient. The Qiagen DNeasy Blood extraction kit was used to purify genomic DNA from total PBMCs and from tumor samples. PBMCs were collected pretreatment and during treatment, and were isolated and stored as previously described. The origin of this receptor is a man older than 75 with urothelial cancer. Recombination connected TRBV11-3 to TRBJ2-1; the D gene is perhaps TRBD1, on 6 matching bases. This specimen was PBMCs, taken around atezolizumab (anti-PD-L1) treatment. CDR3 loop: CASSLLGAPSEQFF. The bases read TGTGCCAGCAGCTTATTGGGGGCCCCCAGTGAGCAGTTCTTC.